This is a list of T cell receptor beta chains from one sample in a study of OX40 agonist ivuxolimab in advanced cancers. TCRdb keeps only in-frame clones here, not all; method: immunoSEQ multiplex PCR. The sample shows about 66,000 clones, roughly 81% of them seen only once. Sequenced material: CD4+ or CD8+ T cells sorted from blood, taken in a trial of the OX40 agonist ivuxolimab. The receptor source for this set is an adult with an advanced solid tumor such as melanoma, head and neck, liver or kidney cancer. CDR3s include the opening cysteine and the closing phenylalanine or tryptophan. Fields, in order: V gene, J gene, D gene, clone size, CDR3 DNA, CDR3 protein. D genes are given only for firm matches. The size of a clone is reported for some rows only, either as once, few or many, or as a class for expanded clones.

TRBV5-5	TRBJ1-1	NA	few	TGTGCCAGCAGCACGCAGGAAAACACTGAAGCTTTCTTT	CASSTQENTEAFF
TRBV5-1	TRBJ2-7	TRBD1	NA	TGCGCCAGCAGCTTGGCCCCGGGACAGGCCTCCTACGAGCAGTACTTC	CASSLAPGQASYEQYF
TRBV10-3	TRBJ2-3	TRBD2	NA	TGTGCCATCAGTGAGTCGTTGGGGGGGGACGGCCTCACAGATACGCAGTATTTT	CAISESLGGDGLTDTQYF
TRBV29-1	TRBJ2-2	NA	NA	TGCAGCGTTACTCGACAGATGACCGGGGAGCTGTTTTTT	CSVTRQMTGELFF
TRBV6-1	TRBJ1-5	TRBD1	NA	TGTGCCAGCGATGCGGACAGGGGAAGTCAGCCCCAGCATTTT	CASDADRGSQPQHF
TRBV11-2	TRBJ2-2	NA	few	TGTGCCAGCAGCTTAGGATTAGGGGACACCGGGGAGCTGTTTTTT	CASSLGLGDTGELFF
TRBV6-5	TRBJ2-5	NA	NA	TGTGCCAGTGAAGCAGGGGGAGGAGAGACCCAGTACTTC	CASEAGGGETQYF
TRBV5-1	TRBJ1-4	TRBD1	NA	TGCGCCAGCAGCTTGGAGGGACAGGATAATGAAAAACTGTTTTTT	CASSLEGQDNEKLFF
TRBV5-1	TRBJ1-2	TRBD1	NA	TGCGCCAGCAGGCAAGGACAGGGGGCGCGTGGCTACACCTTC	CASRQGQGARGYTF
TRBV6-5	TRBJ2-3	NA	NA	TGTGCCAGCAGTTACAGACGCGGTAGCACAGATACGCAGTATTTT	CASSYRRGSTDTQYF
TRBV27	TRBJ2-7	TRBD1	NA	TGTGCCAGCAGTTTCGGGACAGGCCACTCCTACGAGCAGTACTTC	CASSFGTGHSYEQYF
TRBV27	TRBJ2-6	NA	NA	TGTGCCAGCAGTAAATACAGGGAGGCTGGGGCCAACGTCCTGACTTTC	CASSKYREAGANVLTF
TRBV5-6	TRBJ1-2	TRBD1	NA	TGTGCCAGCAGCCCGGGACAGTCTTACTATGGCTACACCTTC	CASSPGQSYYGYTF
TRBV7-2	TRBJ1-5	NA	NA	TGTGCCAGCAGCTTAGCGGAGGGTCTCGGTCAGCCCCAGCATTTT	CASSLAEGLGQPQHF
TRBV9	TRBJ2-3	TRBD2	NA	TGTGCCAGCAGCGCAAGAGCGGGGTCTAGCACAGATACGCAGTATTTT	CASSARAGSSTDTQYF
TRBV7-6	TRBJ1-3	TRBD1	NA	TGTGCCAGCAGCTTAACAGGGGCCGGAAACACCATATATTTT	CASSLTGAGNTIYF
TRBV10-3	TRBJ1-5	NA	NA	TGTGCCATCCAGCCCCAATCGGGTCAGCCCCAGCATTTT	CAIQPQSGQPQHF
TRBV7-2	TRBJ2-7	NA	NA	TGTGCCAGCAGCCAGGACACCAAGCAGTACTTC	CASSQDTKQYF
TRBV30	TRBJ1-5	NA	NA	TGTGCCTGGAACAGGGACAATCAGCCCCAGCATTTT	CAWNRDNQPQHF
TRBV9	TRBJ2-7	NA	NA	TGTGCCAGCAGCGAGCGGTTAGGGGCTTTCGAGCAGTACTTC	CASSERLGAFEQYF
TRBV29-1	TRBJ1-1	TRBD1	NA	TGCAGCGTTACCAGGGGGGAAGGGACTGAAGCTTTCTTT	CSVTRGEGTEAFF
TRBV11-2	TRBJ2-2	NA	NA	TGTGCCAGCAGCATCCCCTTGCCCGCCGGGGAGCTGTTTTTT	CASSIPLPAGELFF
TRBV6-1	TRBJ1-5	TRBD1	NA	TGTGCCAGCAGTCGGGACAGGGGGAGGAATCAGCCCCAGCATTTT	CASSRDRGRNQPQHF
TRBV18	TRBJ1-5	NA	NA	TGTGCCAGCTCACCCGTTTCCGGGACCAATCAGCCCCAGCATTTT	CASSPVSGTNQPQHF
TRBV4-1	TRBJ2-1	TRBD2	NA	TGCGCCAGCAGCCAAATAGCGGGAGGGGTACCGTACAATGAGCAGTTCTTC	CASSQIAGGVPYNEQFF
TRBV6-6	TRBJ1-1	NA	NA	TGTGCCAGCCTTTGGAACGGACTAGCTTTCTTT	CASLWNGLAFF
TRBV19	TRBJ2-7	NA	NA	TGTGCCAGTAGTAGTCGTCTGGGCGACCTCTCCAGCTCCTACGAGCAGTACTTC	CASSSRLGDLSSSYEQYF
TRBV19	TRBJ2-5	NA	NA	TGTGCCAGTAGTATTCCATCAAAACAAGAGACCCAGTACTTC	CASSIPSKQETQYF
TRBV27	TRBJ2-6	NA	once	TGTGCCAGCAGTTTTTGGGGGCCGGGGGCCAACGTCCTGACTTTC	CASSFWGPGANVLTF
TRBV5-4	TRBJ2-5	NA	NA	TGTGCCAGCAGCCCCCCAGGGGTCAGGGAGACCCAGTACTTC	CASSPPGVRETQYF
TRBV27	TRBJ2-7	TRBD2	NA	TGTGCCAGCAGTTTATCGTACGCGGGGGGCTACGAGCAGTACTTC	CASSLSYAGGYEQYF
TRBV15	TRBJ2-5	NA	NA	TGTGCCACCAGCATTTTTAAGGGGACTGAGACCCAGTACTTC	CATSIFKGTETQYF
TRBV2	TRBJ2-7	NA	NA	TGTGCCAGCAGAGCAGCGTACGAGCAGTACTTC	CASRAAYEQYF
TRBV28	TRBJ1-1	TRBD1	NA	TGTGCCACCAAGAGACGACAGGGAGTTGGGCTGAACACTGAAGCTTTCTTT	CATKRRQGVGLNTEAFF
TRBV13	TRBJ2-5	TRBD2	few	TGTGCCAGCAGCCGGGGGAGAGCGGGGCAAGAGACCCAGTACTTC	CASSRGRAGQETQYF
TRBV5-1	TRBJ2-1	NA	NA	TGCGCCAGCAGCTTGGAGGACACCTCCTACAATGAGCAGTTCTTC	CASSLEDTSYNEQFF
TRBV2	TRBJ1-5	TRBD1	few	TGTGCCAGCAGGGCAGGGGGACCAGGTTATCAGCCCCAGCATTTT	CASRAGGPGYQPQHF
TRBV30	TRBJ1-1	NA	NA	TGTGCCTGGAGGGCCCGGTTTGTGAACACTGAAGCTTTCTTT	CAWRARFVNTEAFF
TRBV15	TRBJ1-4	TRBD1	NA	TGTGCCACCAGCTCACAACAGGGGCCGGGGGAAAAACTGTTTTTT	CATSSQQGPGEKLFF
TRBV10-3	TRBJ2-3	NA	NA	TGTGCCATCAGTGAGTCTGTAGGTGTTGGTTCCGATACGCAGTATTTT	CAISESVGVGSDTQYF
TRBV15	TRBJ2-1	TRBD2	NA	TGTGCCACCAGCAGAGTACTTAGCGGGGGCTACAATGAGCAGTTCTTC	CATSRVLSGGYNEQFF
TRBV11-2	TRBJ1-1	TRBD1	NA	TGTGCCAGCAGCCCAACCGGGACAGGGAATACTGAAGCTTTCTTT	CASSPTGTGNTEAFF
TRBV19	TRBJ1-2	TRBD1	NA	TGTGCCAGTAGTACTCAAGCGACAGGGAACTATGGCTACACCTTC	CASSTQATGNYGYTF
TRBV4-2	TRBJ1-2	NA	few	TGTGCCAGCAGCCAAGATTTGACTAATAACTATGGCTACACCTTC	CASSQDLTNNYGYTF
TRBV30	TRBJ2-5	NA	NA	TGTGCCAGAACGGGAATCCAACAAGAGACCCAGTACTTC	CARTGIQQETQYF
TRBV7-9	TRBJ2-2	NA	NA	TGTGCCAGCAGCTTAAATCTTAACACCGGGGAGCTGTTTTTT	CASSLNLNTGELFF
TRBV27	TRBJ2-2	TRBD2	NA	TGTGCCAGCAGTTCCACGCTAGGCGGGAGGGGCACCGGGGAGCTGTTTTTT	CASSSTLGGRGTGELFF
TRBV5-1	TRBJ2-1	NA	NA	TGCGCCAGCAGCTTCGGGTCTAGCTCCTACAATGAGCAGTTCTTC	CASSFGSSSYNEQFF
TRBV5-3	TRBJ2-3	NA	once	TGTGCCAGAAGCTTGATCGGAGATACGCAGTATTTT	CARSLIGDTQYF
TRBV5-1	TRBJ2-7	NA	NA	TGCGCCAGCAGCTTGGCCAGGGGCGCCGACGAGCAGTACTTC	CASSLARGADEQYF
TRBV11-2	TRBJ1-1	TRBD1	NA	TGTGCCAGCAGCTTAGATCAGGGGGGAACTGAAGCTTTCTTT	CASSLDQGGTEAFF
TRBV30	TRBJ2-2	NA	NA	TGTGCCTGGAGTTGGGACACCGGGGAGCTGTTTTTT	CAWSWDTGELFF
TRBV27	TRBJ1-2	NA	NA	TGTGCCAGCAGTTTCTCCCAAACGTATAACTATGGCTACACCTTC	CASSFSQTYNYGYTF
TRBV18	TRBJ1-5	NA	NA	TGTGCCAGCTCACAGGGGGGCGGCAATCAGCCCCAGCATTTT	CASSQGGGNQPQHF
TRBV6-6	TRBJ2-5	NA	NA	TGTGCCAGCAGTTATGGACCACGCCGGGAGACCCAGTACTTC	CASSYGPRRETQYF